Detailed here is one T cell receptor (delta chain). This clone was observed a few times. What antigen it recognizes has not been identified. Base quality data are lacking; no much larger clone is found one base away. From its cysteine to its phenylalanine, the CDR3 spans 17 amino acids. Kept here is only the CDR3 DNA, which spans 51 bases and is read in frame from base 1. Trimming removed 5 bases from V and 4 bases from J; the gene matches leave 15 bases unexplained. The germline V gene yields TSWWSYY for CDR1 and QGS for CDR2. Library construction relied on RT-PCR. To generate TCR cDNA, PBMC RNA underwent reverse transcription with SuperScript II using gamma-chain- and delta-chain-specific primers. The cDNA was purified with AMPure XP beads, then amplified and indexed with Illumina adapters using the Nextera XT Index Kit. Sequencing of the gammadelta TCR libraries was done on an Illumina MiSeq using a V2 300-cycle kit. In the authors' own workflow: Using MiXCR v2.1.12, CDR3 sequences were assembled, and reads were mapped onto D, J and V genes obtained from GenBank. VDJtools v1.2.1 was used to analyze the repertoires of the CDR3 clonotypes. TCRdb processed the public reads again with the CATT caller, after which rows with matching DNA were combined. Here the V and J calls rest on TCRdb's processing, not on the authors' analysis. Present in this sample are some 1,500 delta-chain clones, roughly a third of which were seen just once. The ten largest clonotypes hold approximately 10% of the sample.

These data belong to a study of delta chains in infants with herpesvirus infections (dated by TCRdb to the early 2020s). Notes on the research overall: The study prospectively followed a Ugandan infant birth cohort from birth to characterize gammadelta T cell responses to primary cytomegalovirus (CMV) infection. Belgian fetal and cord blood gammadelta TCR data that had been published previously were included solely for comparison and were not produced in this cohort. gammadelta TCRs were sequenced from PBMC of 18 CMV-infected infants (one congenitally infected) and 7 to 9 CMV-uninfected infants with enough sample available. Infant blood samples fell into approximate age groups of 1.5, 4, 8 and 12 months. In infants who were infected with CMV after birth, the study searched for a public fetal Vdelta1/Vgamma8 gammadelta TCR clonotype.

Pregnant women getting prenatal care were recruited in Kampala, Uganda, and their infants were enrolled; maternal HIV status had to be documented. Home visits to families took place weekly, and collection of infant clinical information, oral swabs and peripheral blood began at 6 weeks of age and was repeated every 4 months after that. After blood was collected in heparin tubes, PBMC were isolated using Ficoll-Paque density gradient centrifugation and then cryopreserved. Beyond this particular receptor, the publication reports: The authors acknowledged a small sample size and a lack of race- or environment-matched controls, because almost all Ugandans acquire CMV before adulthood. Of 15 to 20 CMV-infected infants, 4 carried the public Vdelta1 clonotype: three infants infected postnatally before 120 days of age and the congenitally infected infant. Public-clonotype frequency among Vdelta1 cells appeared to correlate inversely with age at infection and decayed rapidly, seemingly not persisting beyond around 9 weeks. The public clonotype was detected only at the first time point after infection and was not found in uninfected infants or in infants infected after 120 days. Presence of the public clonotype at levels below the detection limit might still occur in CMV-uninfected infants.

The source is a human donor who was a Ugandan infant, either HIV-exposed or HIV-unexposed (not recorded which). The specimen was peripheral blood, collected at time point 1 of longitudinal follow-up. The V and J genes are TRDV1 and TRDJ1; 8 bases in between match TRDD3. The CDR3 region: CALGQGDKGLQGDKLIF. The nucleotides read TGTGCTCTTGGGCAGGGGGATAAGGGGCTACAGGGCGATAAACTCATCTTT.